These T cell receptor beta chains were read from a single sample in a study of cytomegalovirus exposure and HLA in healthy donors. TCRdb's table, derived via immunoSEQ multiplex PCR, lists solely in-frame clones and lacks some. The sample carries approximately 71,000 clones, approximately 94% recorded once. Sequencing input: PBMCs. The receptors originated from a woman aged 18-29 years in good health and CMV-seronegative. CDR3s include the opening cysteine and the closing phenylalanine or tryptophan. A D gene is named only where the DNA matches it firmly. Only some rows state a clone size, as once, few, many or a class for expanded clones.

TRBV9,TRBJ1-6,-,TRBD1,CASSVADRGHSPLHF,TGTGCCAGCAGCGTAGCGGACAGGGGGCATTCACCCCTCCACTTT
TRBV28,TRBJ2-7,-,-,CASSSWGLDRHGSGQYF,TGTGCCAGCAGTTCCTGGGGGCTGGACCGCCACGGATCCGGGCAGTACTTC
TRBV6-4,TRBJ2-3,-,-,CASSDSASSGTDTQYF,TGTGCCAGCAGTGACTCTGCTTCTAGCGGCACAGATACGCAGTATTTT
TRBV6-6,TRBJ1-5,-,TRBD1,CASSYGTGGQPQHF,TGTGCCAGCAGTTACGGGACAGGGGGGCAGCCCCAGCATTTT
TRBV27,TRBJ2-2,once,-,CASSFRENTGELFF,TGTGCCAGCAGTTTCAGGGAAAACACCGGGGAGCTGTTTTTT
TRBV6-1,TRBJ2-7,-,TRBD1,CASSDLGQGKAYEQYF,TGTGCCAGCAGTGACCTGGGACAGGGTAAAGCCTACGAGCAGTACTTC
TRBV9,TRBJ1-2,-,TRBD1,CASKGQGKVYGYTF,TGTGCCAGCAAGGGACAGGGGAAGGTCTATGGCTACACCTTC
TRBV4-1,TRBJ2-7,-,-,CASSPTASYEQYF,TGCGCCAGCAGCCCAACAGCTTCCTACGAGCAGTACTTC
TRBV11-2,TRBJ2-2,once,TRBD1,CASSGNRGFTGELFF,TGTGCCAGCAGCGGTAACAGGGGTTTCACCGGGGAGCTGTTTTTT
TRBV28,TRBJ2-1,-,-,CASRGAGQGVDEQFF,TGTGCCAGCAGGGGGGCGGGGCAGGGGGTCGATGAGCAGTTCTTC
TRBV30,TRBJ2-5,-,TRBD2,CAWSVRSGGACETQYF,TGTGCCTGGAGTGTAAGGAGCGGGGGGGCTTGCGAGACCCAGTACTTC
TRBV6-1,TRBJ1-6,-,-,CASSERVLANSPLHF,TGTGCCAGCAGTGAGCGGGTATTGGCTAATTCACCCCTCCACTTT
TRBV2,TRBJ1-6,-,-,CASSEPQVLHF,TGTGCCAGCAGTGAACCCCAGGTTCTCCACTTT
TRBV7-2,TRBJ1-1,-,-,CASSRIRQTLGAFF,TGTGCCAGCAGCAGGATAAGACAGACCCTCGGAGCTTTCTTT
TRBV11-2,TRBJ1-4,-,TRBD1,CASSRGQRNEKLFF,TGTGCCAGCAGCCGGGGACAGCGAAATGAAAAACTGTTTTTT
TRBV4-1,TRBJ1-5,once,-,CASTPGGGSNQPQHF,TGCGCCAGCACCCCCGGGGGGGGTAGCAATCAGCCCCAGCATTTT
TRBV6-6,TRBJ2-7,-,-,CASSYLGGSYEQYF,TGTGCCAGCAGTTATTTAGGCGGCTCCTACGAGCAGTACTTC
TRBV5-1,TRBJ2-5,-,-,CASTPRWVRANQETQYF,TGCGCCAGCACCCCCCGGTGGGTCAGGGCAAACCAAGAGACCCAGTACTTC
TRBV19,TRBJ2-2,-,TRBD1,CASRRDRGLTGELFF,TGTGCCAGTAGAAGGGACAGGGGGCTGACCGGGGAGCTGTTTTTT
TRBV9,TRBJ2-2,-,TRBD2,CASSVGLAGVGTGELFF,TGTGCCAGCAGCGTAGGGCTAGCGGGAGTGGGCACCGGGGAGCTGTTTTTT
TRBV7-6,TRBJ2-2,once,TRBD1,CASSPTVPGTGLVVLFF,TGTGCCAGCAGCCCGACGGTTCCCGGGACAGGGCTGGTCGTGCTGTTTTTT
TRBV11-2,TRBJ2-2,-,-,CASNRGWTGELFF,TGTGCCAGCAACAGAGGGTGGACCGGGGAGCTGTTTTTT
TRBV19,TRBJ2-5,-,TRBD2,CATRAGGGETQYF,TGTGCCACCAGAGCGGGGGGCGGAGAGACCCAGTACTTC
TRBV25-1,TRBJ1-1,once,-,CASTPSIMNTEAFF,TGTGCCAGCACCCCGAGCATTATGAACACTGAAGCTTTCTTT
TRBV18,TRBJ2-3,-,TRBD2,CASSPLAGGPSDTQYF,TGTGCCAGCTCACCACTAGCGGGAGGGCCCTCAGATACGCAGTATTTT
TRBV6-1,TRBJ2-5,few,TRBD2,CASSEAIGGAETQYF,TGTGCCAGCAGTGAGGCGATCGGGGGGGCAGAGACCCAGTACTTC
TRBV4-2,TRBJ1-1,-,-,CASSLARQNTEAFF,TGTGCCAGCAGCCTGGCCAGACAAAACACTGAAGCTTTCTTT